The 31 T cell receptor beta chains given below trace back to one sample, sequenced in a study of blood T cell repertoires in COVID-19. TCRdb keeps only in-frame clones here, not all; method: immunoSEQ multiplex PCR. This sample has about 160,000 clones, with approximately 81% found just once. Sequenced input: peripheral blood. Receptors originate from a human donor with acute or convalescent COVID-19. The donor label of this sample is uncertain.

This clone appeared once. The rearrangement uses TRBV27 and TRBJ2-5; 7 bases align to TRBD2. The CDR3 is made up of 15 amino acids. CDR1 is MNHEY, CDR2 SMNVEV, per germline (reference sequence). V lost 5 bases, J lost 3 bases, and 9 bases stayed unmatched. CDR3: CASSGAAGVEETQYF. In DNA form, the CDR3 reads TGTGCCAGCAGTGGGGCGGCGGGAGTCGAAGAGACCCAGTACTTC.

This clone has a single count. The V and J genes are TRBV28 and TRBJ2-2; possibly TRBD1 for D (6 bases). This CDR3 contains 18 residues. The V and J ends lost 1 base and 1 base respectively, with 16 bases between them. Germline V gene data show CDR1 as MDHEN and CDR2 as SYDVKM. Here the CDR3 DNA reads TGTGCCAGCAGTTTATACGCAGGGGCGCTCCAGAACACCGGGGAGCTGTTTTTT. This encodes CASSLYAGALQNTGELFF.

This chain connects TRBV7-2 to TRBJ1-4; D remains unclear. Germline V lookup: CDR1 SGHTA, CDR2 FQGNSA. This CDR3 contains 17 residues. Trimming took 5 bases from V and 4 from J, leaving 20 bases between them. CDR3 nucleotides: TGTGCCAGCAGCCCCGACGGATTCGGTAGAGGTAATGAAAAACTGTTTTTT. Its protein product is CASSPDGFGRGNEKLFF.

This rearrangement joins TRBV7-2 to TRBJ2-3, with TRBD2 identical over 10 bases. Germline V gene sequence: CDR1 SGHTA, CDR2 FQGNSA. The CDR3 is 16 amino acids. With 0 bases clipped from V and 11 bases from J, the junction kept 11 bases outside the gene matches. CDR3 in amino acids: CASSLARGPSGGRQYF. The CDR3 DNA is TGTGCCAGCAGCTTAGCGCGGGGGCCTAGCGGGGGCAGGCAGTATTTT.

On this clone itself: Other DNA sequences in the sample encode the same CDR3. The chain couples TRBV19 to TRBJ1-2, with 9 bases matching TRBD1. CDR3 length: 14 amino acids. V gave up 4 bases and J gave up 5 bases; unmatched junction bases: 5. Germline CDR1 is LNHDA and CDR2 is SQIVND (reference sequence). The CDR3 spells CASSTPGQGYGYTF. The CDR3, as DNA: TGTGCCAGTAGTACCCCCGGACAGGGGTATGGCTACACCTTC.

V usage is TRBV27 and J usage is TRBJ1-5; 10 positions match TRBD1. Germline loops: CDR1 MNHEY, CDR2 SMNVEV (reference sequence). Unmatched junction bases numbered 15, after V lost 7 bases and J lost 9 bases. This CDR3 region has 16 residues. In nucleotides, the CDR3 is TGTGCCAGCACTTTTCTCCGGGACAGGGGTCTCCTGCCCCAGCATTTT. Translating gives CASTFLRDRGLLPQHF.

The gene calls are TRBV6-5 and TRBJ1-3; D is possibly TRBD1 (5 bases). The CDR3 loop spans 15 amino acids. V was clipped by 5 bases and J by 0 bases, with 11 bases between them. Germline lookup yields CDR1 MNHEY and CDR2 SVGAGI. The CDR3 protein is CASSLTDTSGNTIYF. The CDR3 bases are TGTGCCAGCAGTCTGACAGACACCTCTGGAAACACCATATATTTT.

The chain is built from TRBV24-1 and TRBJ2-3; TRBD1 agrees at 10 bases. The CDR3 runs to 16 residues. Losses at the gene ends were 3 bases for V and 5 bases for J; bases not matched to a gene: 7. Germline loops: CDR1 KGHDR, CDR2 SFDVKD. CDR3 nucleotide sequence: TGTGCCACCAGTGATCCCGGGACAGGGGCCCGAGATACGCAGTATTTT. It encodes CATSDPGTGARDTQYF.

This clone was seen a single time. The rearrangement links TRBV6-5 to TRBJ1-1; D is uncertain. The CDR3 loop spans 13 amino acids. Between the trimmed V and J ends, which lost 6 bases and 5 bases, there was a span of 13 bases. Germline values: CDR1 MNHEY, CDR2 SVGAGI. The CDR3, as DNA: TGTGCCAGCAGGACCCCAGAGCGGACTGAAGCTTTCTTT. This encodes CASRTPERTEAFF.

The rearrangement uses TRBV4-1 and TRBJ1-2; D unresolved. Germline V gene data show CDR1 as MGHRA and CDR2 as YSYEKL. The CDR3 covers 18 residues. V shed 0 bases and J shed 3 bases, with 20 bases lying between them. The CDR3 DNA sequence: TGCGCCAGCAGCCAAGATTTTGCTCCTGCGACACGAGACTATGGCTACACCTTC. Protein product: CASSQDFAPATRDYGYTF.

This chain joins TRBV6-1 and TRBJ2-5, with D possibly matching TRBD1 (6 bases). Germline CDR1 reads MNHNS; CDR2 reads SASEGT. V was pared by 1 base and J by 3 bases, with 9 bases between. The CDR3 covers 14 residues. CDR3 loop: CASSEGTAKETQYF. In DNA, the CDR3 is TGTGCCAGCAGTGAAGGGACAGCTAAAGAGACCCAGTACTTC.

J is TRBJ2-4 and V is TRBV6-1; D perhaps matches TRBD1 (5 bases). The CDR3 contains 19 residues. Germline V gene data show CDR1 as MNHNS and CDR2 as SASEGT. Trimming cost V 1 base and J 1 base, with 20 bases left between them. CDR3 loop: CASSEVGLVLVGAKNIQYF. CDR3 nucleotide sequence: TGTGCCAGCAGTGAAGTGGGGCTAGTTTTAGTAGGCGCCAAAAACATTCAGTACTTC.

This clone was seen at least ten times. This sequence joins TRBV6-5 and TRBJ1-1; the match to TRBD1 covers 8 bases. The length of the CDR3 is 13 residues. Germline lookup yields CDR1 MNHEY and CDR2 SVGAGI. V shed 6 bases, J shed 6 bases, and the junction held 6 bases outside the gene matches. The CDR3 reads CASRQGAKAEAFF. The CDR3, as DNA: TGTGCCAGCAGGCAGGGGGCGAAGGCTGAAGCTTTCTTT.

The chain combines TRBV4-3 with TRBJ2-5; 12 bases map to TRBD2. CDR3 length equals 20 residues. Trimming removed 0 bases from V and 1 base from J; junction bases left unmatched: 12. Germline V CDR1 and CDR2: LGHNA, YSLEER. The CDR3 loop is CASSQDPPGLLAGGQETQYF. CDR3 coding DNA: TGCGCCAGCAGCCAAGACCCGCCCGGCCTACTAGCGGGGGGCCAAGAGACCCAGTACTTC.

This chain links TRBV7-3 with TRBJ2-1, with a tentative D call TRBD1 (6 bases). Germline V gene data show CDR1 as SGHTA and CDR2 as FQGTGA. This CDR3 contains 16 residues. Trimming left V 4 bases short and J 2 bases short, with 15 bases between. The CDR3 nucleotides are TGTGCCAGCAGCTCCTCGGTACAGGGACCCTACAATGAGCAGTTCTTC. Translation: CASSSSVQGPYNEQFF.

This chain uses TRBV19 with TRBJ2-7; 11 bases match TRBD2. The CDR3 is made up of 15 amino acids. The junction had 4 bases not matched to a gene; V was cut back by 2 bases and J by 4 bases. CDR1 is LNHDA, CDR2 SQIVND, per germline (reference sequence). The CDR3 loop reads CASSIRTSGSYEQYF. For the CDR3, the DNA is TGTGCCAGTAGTATAAGGACTAGCGGGTCATACGAGCAGTACTTC.

V is TRBV11-3 and J is TRBJ1-4; 7 bases align to TRBD1. CDR1 is SGHNT and CDR2 is YENEEA in the germline V gene. The junction had 8 bases not matched to a gene; V was cut back by 5 bases and J by 5 bases. The CDR3 has 15 residues. The CDR3 region has the DNA TGTGCCAGCAGCACGCGGTCAGGGGGAAATGAAAAACTGTTTTTT. It is translated as CASSTRSGGNEKLFF.

CDR3 bases: TGTGCCACCAGTGATTCTGGACAGGCTTATGGCTACACCTTC. This sequence encodes CATSDSGQAYGYTF. The chain combines TRBV24-1 with TRBJ1-2, with 7 bases matching TRBD1. The CDR3 is 14 residues long. Germline CDR1 and CDR2: KGHDR and SFDVKD. The trim removed 2 bases at V and 5 bases at J, leaving 4 bases unmatched.

The chain links TRBV5-6 to TRBJ1-4; 7 bases fit TRBD1. The CDR3 is made up of 15 amino acids. Germline V CDR1 and CDR2: SGHDT, YYEEEE. After removal of 4 bases from V and 7 bases from J, the junction contained 10 bases not matched to a gene. The CDR3 bases are TGTGCCAGCAGCAGTCCGGGACAGTTAACTGAAAAACTGTTTTTT. Amino acids: CASSSPGQLTEKLFF.

This chain joins TRBV14 and TRBJ2-1; 8 bases agree with TRBD2. V shed 0 bases and J 3 bases; nucleotides not matched to a gene: 7. This CDR3 is built from 17 residues. Germline CDR1 SGHDN, CDR2 FVKESK. This CDR3 is CASSQERRGGSYNEQFF. CDR3 DNA: TGTGCCAGCAGCCAAGAGAGACGGGGGGGAAGCTACAATGAGCAGTTCTTC.

In DNA form, the CDR3 reads TGTGCCAGCAGCCAATTACCGGCAGGGATCAATCAGCCCCAGCATTTT. Its protein is CASSQLPAGINQPQHF. The chain links TRBV16 to TRBJ1-5; possible D gene TRBD1, 5 bases. V was clipped by 1 base and J by 3 bases, with 13 bases between them. Per the germline V gene, CDR1 is KGHSY and CDR2 is FQNENV. This CDR3 region has 16 residues. Full variable domain (rest looked up from reference TRBV16 and TRBJ1-5): GEEVAQTPKHLVRGEGQKAKLYCAPIKGHSYVFWYQQVLKNEFKFLISFQNENVFDETGMPKERFSAKCLPNSPCSLEIQATKLEDSAVYFCASSQLPAGINQPQHFGDGTRLSIL.

This clone occurred once. This sequence joins TRBV11-2 and TRBJ1-1, with TRBD1 matching over 10 bases. V lost 5 bases, J lost 11 bases, and 5 bases stayed unmatched. CDR1 SGHAT and CDR2 FQNNGV come from the germline V gene. This CDR3 spans 12 amino acids. In DNA, the CDR3 is TGTGCCAGCAGCCAGGACAGGGGGTGGGCTTTCTTT. This sequence encodes CASSQDRGWAFF.

V gene TRBV6-6 combines with J gene TRBJ1-1; no firm D call. The ends were cut back, 0 bases at V and 4 bases at J, with 9 bases in the middle. The CDR3 is 14 residues long. Germline V gives CDR1 MNHNY, CDR2 SVGAGI (reference sequence). The CDR3 coding sequence is TGTGCCAGCAGTTACTCGAAAAGAGGCACTGAAGCTTTCTTT. Residues: CASSYSKRGTEAFF.

This chain joins TRBV4-2 and TRBJ1-2, with a weak D call TRBD1 (5 bases). Germline V lookup: CDR1 LGHNA, CDR2 YNFKEQ. The CDR3 is 14 residues long. V was pared by 4 bases and J by 2 bases, with 11 bases between. The CDR3 protein is CASSPTRANYGYTF. The DNA of the CDR3 is TGTGCCAGCAGCCCTACCAGGGCGAACTATGGCTACACCTTC.

V gene TRBV4-1 combines with J gene TRBJ1-2; D is unresolved. The CDR3 sequence is 14 residues long. CDR1 MGHRA and CDR2 YSYEKL come from the germline V gene. The ends were cut back, 0 bases at V and 4 bases at J, with 9 bases in the middle. This CDR3 reads CASSQDPWSYGYTF. The CDR3 bases are TGCGCCAGCAGCCAAGATCCCTGGAGCTATGGCTACACCTTC.

This chain uses TRBV7-8 with TRBJ1-2, with 7 bases aligning to TRBD1. The length of the CDR3 is 15 residues. Trimming took 5 bases from V and 5 from J; bases not matched to a gene: 11. Germline CDR1 SGHVS, CDR2 FQNEAQ. CDR3 region: CASSTGQASWYGYTF. Here the CDR3 DNA reads TGTGCCAGCAGCACAGGACAGGCCTCGTGGTATGGCTACACCTTC.

This chain connects TRBV5-4 to TRBJ1-1; a possible D gene is TRBD1 (6 bases). CDR3 length: 14 residues. V was trimmed by 4 bases and J by 1 base, leaving 11 bases between them. Germline V gives CDR1 SGHNT, CDR2 YYREEE (reference sequence). CDR3 region: CASSLVGQNTEAFF. The CDR3 nucleotides are TGTGCCAGCAGCCTGGTGGGACAGAACACTGAAGCTTTCTTT.

Remarks on this clone: An end of the junction does not agree with germline; a read error may underlie this. The chain combines TRBV24-1 with TRBJ1-2; D is ambiguous. CDR1 is KGHDR and CDR2 is SFDVKD in the germline V gene. The CDR3 has 13 amino acids. CDR3 coding DNA: TGTGCCACCAGTGATATCAACGCAGAGGGTTGGGCCTTC. Residues: CATSDINAEGWAF.

The genes are TRBV2 and TRBJ1-5; D possibly corresponds to TRBD1 (6 bases). The CDR3 is 15 amino acids. CDR1 and CDR2 from the germline V gene are SNHLY and FYNNEI. With 8 bases removed from V and 1 base from J, the gap between germline ends came to 15 bases. CDR3 region: CASHAEGVSNQPQHF. Here the CDR3 DNA reads TGTGCCAGCCATGCCGAGGGGGTGAGCAATCAGCCCCAGCATTTT.

This clone has just one count. The chain couples TRBV5-6 to TRBJ1-3, with D possibly being TRBD1 (5 bases). The CDR3 consists of 16 residues. The V end lost 0 bases, the J end lost 1 base, and 11 bases lay between the germline ends. The V gene's germline CDR1 is SGHDT and CDR2 YYEEEE. The DNA for the CDR3 is TGTGCCAGCAGCTTGGATAGGGGCTTGTCTGGAAACACCATATATTTT. Translating it yields CASSLDRGLSGNTIYF.

The chain joins TRBV28 to TRBJ2-5; 10 bases fit TRBD1. The J segment lost 4 bases and the V segment lost 6 bases, leaving 8 bases of the junction unmatched. Germline-derived CDR1 and CDR2 are MDHEN and SYDVKM. The CDR3 covers 15 residues. The CDR3, as DNA: TGTGCCAGCAGCGAGGCAGGACAGGGGGTAGAGACCCAGTACTTC. This gives the protein CASSEAGQGVETQYF.